This entry lists 20 T cell receptor beta chains sequenced from one sample in a study of human T cells and chemical hapten exposure (dated by TCRdb to the early 2020s). Library prep was done by RACE. The sequencer was a NextSeq 500. TCRdb applied fastp at Q25 and MiXCR to the public reads, then kept only in-frame beta chains. Entries are consolidated by CDR3 protein sequence, retaining the most common genes and DNA. The sample table holds about 360,000 distinct CDR3 sequences, of which under 9% were seen once. 8.4% of the sample is in the top ten clones. Taken with the paper, the label for time point translates to: patch test 1, 2 weeks after DPC sensitization. The meaning of the sample's treatment or condition label: therapeutic diphenylcyclopropenone sensitization with weekly scalp DPC. The sequences come from whole blood, collected in connection with sensitization to the hapten diphenylcyclopropenone (DPC). Receptors originate from a woman aged 18 to 35 with alopecia areata. Some clones in this sample may be carry-over from other donors' samples.

This clonotype was observed a handful of times. The chain employs TRBV5-6 and TRBJ2-7, with D possibly called TRBD1 or TRBD2 (5 bases each). The CDR3 is made up of 15 amino acids. Trimming shortened V by 0 bases and J by 2 bases, and 12 bases separated the two germline ends. Germline loops: CDR1 SGHDT, CDR2 YYEEEE. This chain's CDR3 is CASSLAGTPPYEQYF. CDR3 nucleotide sequence: TGTGCCAGCAGCTTGGCGGGGACGCCGCCCTACGAGCAGTACTTC.

The chain joins TRBV28 to TRBJ1-3; D is ambiguous. Germline assignment: CDR1 MDHEN and CDR2 SYDVKM. Trimming took off 1 base at V and 8 bases at J, with 18 bases between the two ends. The CDR3 sequence is 16 residues long. The CDR3 region is CASSLSSIGRRDTIYF. The DNA of the CDR3 is TGTGCCAGCAGTTTATCATCCATTGGGAGGAGAGACACCATATATTTT. Complete variable domain (other parts from reference TRBV28 and TRBJ1-3): DVKVTQSSRYLVKRTGEKVFLECVQDMDHENMFWYRQDPGLGLRLIYFSYDVKMKEKGDIPEGYSVSREKKERFSLILESASTNQTSMYLCASSLSSIGRRDTIYFGEGSWLTVV.

This clonotype was observed many times. The J gene is TRBJ2-3, the V gene TRBV4-2; D is possibly TRBD2 (5 bases). Trimming took 0 bases from V and 0 from J, leaving 16 bases between them. CDR3 length: 18 residues. The germline V gene encodes CDR1 LGHNA and CDR2 YNFKEQ. Written as DNA, the CDR3 is TGTGCCAGCAGCCAAGAAACGTCCCAGCGGAGTAGCACAGATACGCAGTATTTT. As protein: CASSQETSQRSSTDTQYF.

This clonotype was seen more than once but under ten times. The J gene is TRBJ2-2, the V gene TRBV6-5; the D gene is possibly TRBD1 (6 bases). Germline V gene sequence: CDR1 MNHEY, CDR2 SVGAGI. The germline V and J ends were trimmed by 8 bases and 1 base, with 11 bases remaining between them. The CDR3 has 14 amino acids. This chain's CDR3 is CASGGPGNTGELFF. In nucleotides, the CDR3 is TGTGCCAGCGGGGGCCCGGGGAACACCGGGGAGCTGTTTTTT.

Notes on this clonotype: A read error is possible here, since a much larger clone lies one base away. This sequence joins TRBV12-3 or TRBV12-4 and TRBJ1-3; D unresolved. This CDR3 has 15 residues. CDR3 sequence reads: CTSSLGSLSGNTIYF. The CDR3 region has the DNA TGTACCAGCAGTTTAGGGAGCCTCTCTGGAAACACCATATATTTT.

The CDR3 protein is CASSYSATHNQPQHF. The DNA for the CDR3 is TGTGCCAGCAGTTACTCGGCCACCCATAATCAGCCCCAGCATTTT. The V and J genes are TRBV6-5 and TRBJ1-5, with D uncertain. V lost 0 bases, J lost 4 bases, and 10 bases lay in between. The CDR3 loop spans 15 amino acids. Germline CDR1 reads MNHEY; CDR2 reads SVGAGI.

Ten or more counts support this clonotype. This chain connects TRBV7-9 to TRBJ2-7; D is perhaps TRBD1 or TRBD2 (5 bases each). V was shortened by 8 bases and J by 3 bases, with 14 bases between the two germline ends. The CDR3 totals 13 residues. The germline V gene encodes CDR1 SEHNR and CDR2 FQNEAQ (reference sequence). The CDR3 reads CASQGEVNYEQYF. Written as DNA, the CDR3 is TGTGCCAGCCAGGGAGAGGTTAACTACGAGCAGTACTTC.

This clonotype was picked up many times. The rearrangement joins TRBV20-1 to TRBJ1-3; D gene unclear. With 0 bases removed from V and 0 bases from J, the gap between germline ends came to 9 bases. Looked up from germline, CDR1 is DFQATT and CDR2 is SNEGSKA (reference sequence). This CDR3 has 15 amino acids. The CDR3 bases are TGCAGTGCTAGAGACGTACAGAGCTCTGGAAACACCATATATTTT. It yields the protein CSARDVQSSGNTIYF.

Only a few counts were recorded for this clonotype. The chain is built from TRBV10-3 and TRBJ2-3, with 10 bases lining up with TRBD1. The length of the CDR3 is 13 residues. Trimming cost V 6 bases and J 4 bases; bases outside gene matches: 1. Per germline, CDR1 ENHRY and CDR2 SYGVKD. In DNA form, the CDR3 reads TGTGCCATCAGGGACAGGGGGGCAGATACGCAGTATTTT. It codes for CAIRDRGADTQYF.

The sample holds many counts of this clonotype. CDR3 protein: CSARDPGQQEFYEQYF. CDR3 nucleotides: TGCAGTGCTAGAGATCCCGGACAGCAAGAGTTCTACGAGCAGTACTTC. The chain has TRBV20-1 and TRBJ2-7; D possibly corresponds to TRBD1 (6 bases). The length of the CDR3 is 16 residues. Trimming removed 0 bases at V and 3 bases at J, with 18 bases between. Germline V gives CDR1 DFQATT, CDR2 SNEGSKA (reference sequence).

The chain couples TRBV18 to TRBJ2-3; D remains ambiguous. This CDR3 has 15 amino acids. Trimming removed 6 bases from V and 1 base from J, with 14 bases in between. Germline loops: CDR1 KGHSH, CDR2 LQKENI. CDR3 loop: CASSRTRRGTDTQYF. The CDR3 coding sequence is TGTGCCAGCTCGAGAACCCGAAGGGGCACAGATACGCAGTATTTT.

This clonotype was seen a few times. This chain links TRBV2 with TRBJ2-1; D is ambiguous. The CDR3 sequence is 13 residues long. The germline V gene encodes CDR1 SNHLY and CDR2 FYNNEI. Deletions cut 7 bases from V and 8 bases from J, with 15 bases between. For the CDR3, the DNA is TGTGCCAGCAATTGGGAAGTCTGGGATGAGCAGTTCTTC. It yields the protein CASNWEVWDEQFF.

This clonotype was counted only a few times. The V gene is TRBV20-1, the J gene TRBJ1-2; tentatively, D is TRBD1 (5 bases). Germline CDR1 DFQATT, CDR2 SNEGSKA (reference sequence). The CDR3 consists of 18 residues. For the CDR3, the DNA is TGCGGCCTTCCCTCATTCCTCTACGAGACAGAGTTTAACTATGGCTACACCTTC. Protein product: CGLPSFLYETEFNYGYTF.

J is TRBJ1-2 and V is TRBV6-2 or TRBV6-3; unclear D gene. This CDR3 is 18 amino acids long. Germline assignment: CDR1 MNHEY and CDR2 SVGEGT. Trimming cost V 0 bases and J 2 bases, with 19 bases left between them. As DNA, the CDR3 is TGTGCCAGCAGTTACTCACACGGACGGCTACTTTCGAACTATGGCTACACCTTC. This translates into CASSYSHGRLLSNYGYTF.

V is TRBV5-1 and J is TRBJ1-5; a weak D match, TRBD1 (6 bases). This CDR3 comprises 15 residues. The V gene's germline CDR1 is SGHRS and CDR2 YFSETQ. Between the trimmed V and J ends, which lost 0 bases and 3 bases, there was a span of 10 bases. The CDR3 loop is CASSLAPGVNQPQHF. CDR3 sequence (DNA): TGCGCCAGCAGCTTGGCCCCAGGGGTCAATCAGCCCCAGCATTTT.

At least ten counts were recorded for this clonotype. The chain is built from TRBV18 and TRBJ1-1; no firm D call. V shed 3 bases and J shed 5 bases, with 7 bases lying between them. Germline V gene data show CDR1 as KGHSH and CDR2 as LQKENI. This CDR3 is built from 12 residues. The CDR3 here is CASSPQKTEAFF. Written as DNA, the CDR3 is TGTGCCAGCTCACCGCAAAAGACTGAAGCTTTCTTT.

The genes are TRBV29-1 and TRBJ2-7; 7 bases match TRBD1. CDR1 SQVTM and CDR2 ANQGSEA come from the germline V gene. The CDR3 consists of 16 residues. Germline trimming cut 0 bases from V and 5 bases from J; bases unmatched to any gene: 13. The CDR3 loop reads CSVEDRDRASSNEQYF. CDR3 nucleotides: TGCAGCGTTGAAGATCGCGACAGGGCGTCATCCAACGAGCAGTACTTC.

J is TRBJ1-4 and V is TRBV7-9, with D tentatively TRBD1 (6 bases). V lost 3 bases and J lost 2, with 19 bases in between. The CDR3 extends over 18 amino acids. Per germline, CDR1 SEHNR and CDR2 FQNEAQ (reference sequence). The CDR3 loop is CASSFYPQGSWTNEKLFF. The DNA for the CDR3 is TGTGCCAGCAGCTTCTATCCGCAGGGGAGTTGGACTAATGAAAAACTGTTTTTT. The variable domain in full, with the rest retrieved from reference TRBV7-9 and TRBJ1-4, is DTGVSQNPRHKITKRGQNVTFRCDPISEHNRLYWYRQTLGQGPEFLTYFQNEAQLEKSRLLSDRFSAERPKGSFSTLEIQRTEQGDSAMYLCASSFYPQGSWTNEKLFFGSGTQLSVL.

V is TRBV28 and J is TRBJ2-5, with D uncertain. The CDR3 runs 14 residues. V lost 6 bases to trimming and J lost 4 bases, with 15 bases between them. Germline V CDR1 and CDR2: MDHEN, SYDVKM. The CDR3 DNA follows: TGTGCCAGCAGCCGGGCCAGGAATGGAGAGACCCAGTACTTC. It translates to CASSRARNGETQYF.

The sample holds many counts of this clonotype. The gene calls are TRBV10-3 and TRBJ1-5; 8 bases match TRBD1. With 6 bases clipped from V and 7 bases from J, the junction kept 8 bases outside the gene matches. Germline V gives CDR1 ENHRY, CDR2 SYGVKD. CDR3 length: 14 residues. The CDR3 protein is CAISSAGGEQPQHF. CDR3 sequence (DNA): TGTGCCATCAGCTCCGCAGGGGGCGAACAGCCCCAGCATTTT.